This T cell receptor (beta chain) came from a study of siplizumab effects on memory and regulatory T cells (dated by TCRdb to between 2018 and 2020). Regarding the research as a whole: The effect of the anti-CD2 antibody siplizumab on alloreactive T-cell subsets was examined in allogeneic mixed lymphocyte reactions constructed from human PBMCs.

Broad study findings and their caveats: Whether proliferating Tregs from siplizumab cultures were suppressive was not functionally confirmed. In reactions with siplizumab, an average of approximately 69% of mappable alloreactive CD4+ clones were Treg-derived, compared with 25% to 30% in control reactions. Unstimulated naive T cells appeared to be more diverse than memory T cells, and naive cells seemed to make a substantial contribution to the alloresponse. The cumulative frequency of alloreactive sequences traceable to unstimulated CD4+ memory T cells was significantly reduced by siplizumab. Sequences below about 10^-5 frequency were poorly captured, so only a minor fraction of alloreactive clones could be mapped to unstimulated subsets. Roughly 75-97% of proliferating CD4+ or CD8+ clones could not be assigned a naive or memory phenotype.

Sorted unstimulated T cells and proliferating T cells recovered from mixed lymphocyte reactions were subjected to TCRbeta CDR3 sequencing. Fresh whole blood from approximately ten HLA-typed healthy donors was used to isolate PBMCs. Unstimulated CD4+ non-regulatory T cells were FACS-sorted to map the origin of alloreactive clones. In the case of this clone: Its recognized antigen is unknown. No base-level quality is on record; no much larger clone is a single base apart.

The library came from the immunoSEQ multiplex PCR assay. The deep sequencing platform assayed around 95,000 TCR templates per sample. Genomic DNA extracted from sorted T cells was used for TCRbeta CDR3 sequencing. As for the authors' bioinformatics: The R programming language was used for clonal analysis of TCRbeta CDR3 data. Alloreactive CD4+ and CD8+ clones were defined by comparing unstimulated samples with post-reaction CFSE-low samples. By matching sequences to the repertoires of sorted unstimulated Treg and non-Treg cells, each alloreactive CD4+ clone was assigned a regulatory or non-regulatory origin. What TCRdb holds here is the immuneACCESS table cut down to in-frame rearrangements. Part of the clones is not present; checked against another copy, under half of the missing clones reflect an unresolved V gene, and the others are unexplained. That table furnishes V, J and clone size, whereas the DNA furnished D and trimming. A total of 90,000 to 150,000 clones appear in this sample, 85% to 95% of them only once. The leading ten clones occupy 0.16% of the sample.

Unmatched junction bases come to 9, with V trimmed by 6 bases and J by 5 bases. CDR1 is given as LNHDA and CDR2 as SQIVND, both from the germline V gene (reference sequence). The CDR3 runs 16 amino acids, cysteine and phenylalanine included. Only the CDR3 portion is preserved as DNA: 48 bases, with reading frame beginning at the first base. Sequencing used non-Treg CD4+ T cells sorted from blood. The sample's cell subset or site label, in plain terms: FACS-sorted unstimulated CD4+ non-regulatory T cells. The rearranged segments are TRBV19 and TRBJ1-5, with 11 middle bases fitting TRBD1. This clonotype originated in a human donor in good health. The DNA reads as follows: TGTGCCAGTAGAAGCCTGGACAGGGGGCCTCATCAGCCCCAGCATTTT. This encodes CASRSLDRGPHQPQHF.